Below, 9 T cell receptor beta chains from the same sample are listed, as sequenced in a study of shared clonotypes between healthy human individuals. Clones were read by immunoSEQ multiplex PCR, and TCRdb kept only the in-frame ones, dropping some. The top ten hold approximately 0.39% of the sample, which has 2,500,000 or so clones, about 90% seen once. Sample: naive CD4+ T cells from PBMCs. Stated subset: CD45RA+ positively selected. The receptors originated from a young man in good health. Some clones in this sample may be carry-over from other donors' samples.

The rearrangement uses TRBV2 and TRBJ1-2; D not certain. This CDR3 is built from 15 residues. V dropped 2 bases and J dropped 8 bases, with 18 bases sitting between them. Germline V gene sequence: CDR1 SNHLY, CDR2 FYNNEI. The CDR3 spells CASSEHQPITRGYTF. The CDR3 DNA reads as TGTGCCAGCAGTGAACACCAACCGATTACGCGAGGCTACACCTTC.

The chain uses TRBV5-1 and TRBJ2-1, with TRBD2 matching over 7 bases. V trimming: 4 bases; J trimming: 3 bases; junction bases outside the gene matches: 16. Germline V gene data show CDR1 as SGHRS and CDR2 as YFSETQ. This CDR3 has 18 residues. The CDR3 region has the DNA TGCGCCAGCAGCGGGACGGCGGGACTACCTGGGGACTACAATGAGCAGTTCTTC. Its translation is CASSGTAGLPGDYNEQFF.

J is TRBJ1-1 and V is TRBV29-1; D is possibly TRBD1 (5 bases). This CDR3 spans 14 amino acids. V lost 4 bases to trimming and J lost 1 base, with 13 bases between them. The germline CDR1 and CDR2 sequences are SQVTM and ANQGSEA. As DNA, the CDR3 is TGCAGCGTTGGGGGGAGTTCGGGGAACACTGAAGCTTTCTTT. It yields the protein CSVGGSSGNTEAFF.

The rearrangement joins TRBV5-1 to TRBJ2-7; D call uncertain. V was shortened by 2 bases and J by 0 bases, with 12 bases between the two germline ends. Germline CDR1 reads SGHRS; CDR2 reads YFSETQ. This CDR3 region has 15 residues. In nucleotides, the CDR3 is TGCGCCAGCAGCTTTTTCGGACGCAGCTCCTACGAGCAGTACTTC. It translates to CASSFFGRSSYEQYF.

J is TRBJ2-1 and V is TRBV28; tentatively, D is TRBD1 (6 bases). The CDR3 runs to 16 residues. With 5 bases removed from V and 7 bases from J, the gap between germline ends came to 21 bases. Germline loops: CDR1 MDHEN, CDR2 SYDVKM. Written as DNA, the CDR3 is TGTGCCAGCAGTCTTTCGACAGGCCTCCCAAGGAATGAGCAGTTCTTC. Protein: CASSLSTGLPRNEQFF.

This chain connects TRBV6-6 to TRBJ2-1; the match to TRBD2 covers 8 bases. The CDR3 consists of 15 residues. The germline V gene encodes CDR1 MNHNY and CDR2 SVGAGI (reference sequence). With V trimmed by 5 bases and J by 4 bases, 7 bases remained unmatched. As DNA, the CDR3 is TGTGCCAGCAGTCCCACTAGCGGAGGATACAATGAGCAGTTCTTC. Translation: CASSPTSGGYNEQFF.

This chain connects TRBV5-1 to TRBJ2-7, with TRBD2 matching 13 bases. V dropped 4 bases and J dropped 3; count of bases not matched to a gene: 7. The CDR3 contains 16 residues. CDR1 is SGHRS and CDR2 is YFSETQ in the germline V gene. DNA for the CDR3: TGCGCCAGCAGCGAGGGACTAGCGGGAATAGGCTACGAGCAGTACTTC. Amino acid sequence: CASSEGLAGIGYEQYF. Drawing the rest from reference TRBV5-1 and TRBJ2-7, the complete variable domain is KAGVTQTPRYLIKTRGQQVTLSCSPISGHRSVSWYQQTPGQGLQFLFEYFSETQRNKGNFPGRFSGRQFSNSRSEMNVSTLELGDSALYLCASSEGLAGIGYEQYFGPGTRLTVT.

The J gene is TRBJ1-4, the V gene TRBV6-1, with D possibly matching TRBD1 (6 bases). The CDR3 contains 13 residues. Germline CDR1 MNHNS, CDR2 SASEGT. Trimming left V 10 bases short and J 3 bases short, with 12 bases between. The CDR3 region has the DNA TGTGCCACAAGGGGGGGTTCTAATGAAAAACTGTTTTTT. Its protein product is CATRGGSNEKLFF.

The gene calls are TRBV14 and TRBJ2-3; 8 bases map to TRBD2. The V gene end was trimmed by 4 bases and the J gene end by 4 bases; junction bases not matched to a gene: 4. The length of the CDR3 is 14 residues. CDR1 is SGHDN and CDR2 is FVKESK in the germline V gene. CDR3 DNA sequence: TGTGCCAGCAGCCCCGGGGGGGCTCCAGATACGCAGTATTTT. Protein product: CASSPGGAPDTQYF.